This TCR beta chain is drawn from a study of T cells after yellow fever vaccination. Whole-study findings and limits: Reappearance after the booster was seen for most primary-vaccination clones, at roughly 96% CD4 and around 90% CD8.

Germline CDR1 reads DFQATT; CDR2 reads SNEGSKA (reference sequence). This CDR3 region has 13 residues. J gave up 7 bases and V 6 bases, and 5 bases lay outside the gene matches. This clonotype has more than one count but fewer than ten. Its antigen is still unknown. TCRdb reprocessed the 5' RACE reads with MiXCR, giving one entry per CDR3 protein. The sample lists almost 600,000 distinct CDR3 sequences, roughly 13% occurring once. Sample: PBMCs, taken on the day of the yellow fever booster vaccination. V and J are TRBV20-1 and TRBJ2-2; 10 bases are shared with TRBD2. The sequence was obtained from a man between 25 and 39 years old who received the YFV17D yellow fever vaccine. The CDR3 is CSASPSGSGELFF. The CDR3 DNA sequence: TGCAGTGCCAGCCCTAGCGGGAGCGGGGAGCTGTTTTTT.